The clone carrying this T cell receptor beta chain was picked up a small number of times. Per the germline V gene, CDR1 is SEHNR and CDR2 is FQNEAQ (reference sequence). The CDR3 covers 15 residues. The V and J ends lost 4 bases and 3 bases respectively, with 13 bases between them. The data stem from a study of T cells in Graves' hyperthyroidism and ophthalmopathy. RNA transcripts were the template for amplifying TCR beta CDR3 regions. The study used the HTBI primer set for a first-round RT-PCR of the TCR CDR3. TCRdb reanalysed the multiplex PCR reads using MiXCR and keeps one entry per CDR3 protein. The data show roughly 200,000 distinct CDR3 sequences, approximately 20% seen once.

This TCR was recovered from a man aged 35 to 55 with Graves' hyperthyroidism. The sequenced sample was blood. The chain couples TRBV7-9 to TRBJ2-4; D is unclear. The DNA of the CDR3 is TGTGCCAGCAGCTCTTCCGGCTCAGGCAAAAACATTCAGTACTTC. This gives the protein CASSSSGSGKNIQYF.